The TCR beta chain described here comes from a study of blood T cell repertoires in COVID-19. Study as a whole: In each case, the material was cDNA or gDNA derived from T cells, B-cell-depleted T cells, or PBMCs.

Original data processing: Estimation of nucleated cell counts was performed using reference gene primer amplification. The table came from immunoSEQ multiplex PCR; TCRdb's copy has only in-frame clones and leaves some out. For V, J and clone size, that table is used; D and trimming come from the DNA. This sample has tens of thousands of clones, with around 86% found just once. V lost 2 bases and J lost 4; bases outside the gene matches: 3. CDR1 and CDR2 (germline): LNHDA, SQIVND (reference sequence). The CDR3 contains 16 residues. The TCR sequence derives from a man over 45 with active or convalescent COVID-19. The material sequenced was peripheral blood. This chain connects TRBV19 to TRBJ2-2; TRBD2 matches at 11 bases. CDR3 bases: TGTGCCAGTAGTATAACTAGCGGGGGTGGCACCGGGGAGCTGTTTTTT. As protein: CASSITSGGGTGELFF.